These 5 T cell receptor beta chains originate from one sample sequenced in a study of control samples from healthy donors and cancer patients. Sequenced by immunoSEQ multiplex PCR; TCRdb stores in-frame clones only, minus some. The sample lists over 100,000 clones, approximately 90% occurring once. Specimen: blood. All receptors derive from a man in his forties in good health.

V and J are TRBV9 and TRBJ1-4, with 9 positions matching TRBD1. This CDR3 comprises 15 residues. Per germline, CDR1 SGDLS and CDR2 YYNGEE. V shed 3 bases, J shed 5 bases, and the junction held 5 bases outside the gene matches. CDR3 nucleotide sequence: TGTGCCAGCAGCGGCACACAGGGGGCGAATGAAAAACTGTTTTTT. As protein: CASSGTQGANEKLFF.

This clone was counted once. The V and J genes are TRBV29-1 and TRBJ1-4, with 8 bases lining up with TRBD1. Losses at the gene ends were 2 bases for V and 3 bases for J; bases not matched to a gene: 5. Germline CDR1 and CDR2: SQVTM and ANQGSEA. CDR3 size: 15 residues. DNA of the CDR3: TGCAGCGTTGAACTAGGGACAGGACCTAATGAAAAACTGTTTTTT. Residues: CSVELGTGPNEKLFF.

In DNA form, the CDR3 reads TGTGCCAGCAGTGACTTCCCCGCCGGCACTGAAGCTTTCTTT. It translates to CASSDFPAGTEAFF. The chain joins TRBV6-4 to TRBJ1-1, with D unresolved. The germline gives CDR1 MRHNA, CDR2 SNTAGT. V was pared by 1 base and J by 4 bases, with 10 bases between. The CDR3 totals 14 residues.

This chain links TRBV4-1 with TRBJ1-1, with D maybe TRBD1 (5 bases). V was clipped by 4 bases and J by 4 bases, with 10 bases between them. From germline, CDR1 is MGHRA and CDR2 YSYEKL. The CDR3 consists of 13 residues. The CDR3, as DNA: TGCGCCAGCAGCCCTACAGGAAGCACTGAAGCTTTCTTT. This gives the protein CASSPTGSTEAFF.

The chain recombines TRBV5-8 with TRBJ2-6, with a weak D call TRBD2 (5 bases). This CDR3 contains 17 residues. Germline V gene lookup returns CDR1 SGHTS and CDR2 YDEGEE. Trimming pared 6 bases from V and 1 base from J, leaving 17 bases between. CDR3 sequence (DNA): TGTGCCAGCACCGCCCGGGGTGCATTTTCTGGGGCCAACGTCCTGACTTTC. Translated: CASTARGAFSGANVLTF.